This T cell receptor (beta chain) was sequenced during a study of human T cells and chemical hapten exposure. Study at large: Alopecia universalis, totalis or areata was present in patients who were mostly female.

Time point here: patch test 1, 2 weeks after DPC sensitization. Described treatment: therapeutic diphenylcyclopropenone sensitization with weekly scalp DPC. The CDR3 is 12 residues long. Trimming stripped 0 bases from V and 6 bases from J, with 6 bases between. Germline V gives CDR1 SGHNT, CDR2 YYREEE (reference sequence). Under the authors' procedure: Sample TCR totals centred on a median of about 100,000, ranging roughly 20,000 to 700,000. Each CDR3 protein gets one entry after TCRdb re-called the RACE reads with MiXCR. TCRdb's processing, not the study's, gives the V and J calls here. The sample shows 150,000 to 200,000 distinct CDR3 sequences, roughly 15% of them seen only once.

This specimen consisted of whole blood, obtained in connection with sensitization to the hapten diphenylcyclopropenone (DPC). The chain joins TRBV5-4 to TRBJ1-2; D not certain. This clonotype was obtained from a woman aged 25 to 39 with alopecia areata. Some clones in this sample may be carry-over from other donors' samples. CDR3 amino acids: CASSLEVNGYTF. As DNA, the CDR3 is TGTGCCAGCAGCTTGGAAGTGAATGGCTACACCTTC.